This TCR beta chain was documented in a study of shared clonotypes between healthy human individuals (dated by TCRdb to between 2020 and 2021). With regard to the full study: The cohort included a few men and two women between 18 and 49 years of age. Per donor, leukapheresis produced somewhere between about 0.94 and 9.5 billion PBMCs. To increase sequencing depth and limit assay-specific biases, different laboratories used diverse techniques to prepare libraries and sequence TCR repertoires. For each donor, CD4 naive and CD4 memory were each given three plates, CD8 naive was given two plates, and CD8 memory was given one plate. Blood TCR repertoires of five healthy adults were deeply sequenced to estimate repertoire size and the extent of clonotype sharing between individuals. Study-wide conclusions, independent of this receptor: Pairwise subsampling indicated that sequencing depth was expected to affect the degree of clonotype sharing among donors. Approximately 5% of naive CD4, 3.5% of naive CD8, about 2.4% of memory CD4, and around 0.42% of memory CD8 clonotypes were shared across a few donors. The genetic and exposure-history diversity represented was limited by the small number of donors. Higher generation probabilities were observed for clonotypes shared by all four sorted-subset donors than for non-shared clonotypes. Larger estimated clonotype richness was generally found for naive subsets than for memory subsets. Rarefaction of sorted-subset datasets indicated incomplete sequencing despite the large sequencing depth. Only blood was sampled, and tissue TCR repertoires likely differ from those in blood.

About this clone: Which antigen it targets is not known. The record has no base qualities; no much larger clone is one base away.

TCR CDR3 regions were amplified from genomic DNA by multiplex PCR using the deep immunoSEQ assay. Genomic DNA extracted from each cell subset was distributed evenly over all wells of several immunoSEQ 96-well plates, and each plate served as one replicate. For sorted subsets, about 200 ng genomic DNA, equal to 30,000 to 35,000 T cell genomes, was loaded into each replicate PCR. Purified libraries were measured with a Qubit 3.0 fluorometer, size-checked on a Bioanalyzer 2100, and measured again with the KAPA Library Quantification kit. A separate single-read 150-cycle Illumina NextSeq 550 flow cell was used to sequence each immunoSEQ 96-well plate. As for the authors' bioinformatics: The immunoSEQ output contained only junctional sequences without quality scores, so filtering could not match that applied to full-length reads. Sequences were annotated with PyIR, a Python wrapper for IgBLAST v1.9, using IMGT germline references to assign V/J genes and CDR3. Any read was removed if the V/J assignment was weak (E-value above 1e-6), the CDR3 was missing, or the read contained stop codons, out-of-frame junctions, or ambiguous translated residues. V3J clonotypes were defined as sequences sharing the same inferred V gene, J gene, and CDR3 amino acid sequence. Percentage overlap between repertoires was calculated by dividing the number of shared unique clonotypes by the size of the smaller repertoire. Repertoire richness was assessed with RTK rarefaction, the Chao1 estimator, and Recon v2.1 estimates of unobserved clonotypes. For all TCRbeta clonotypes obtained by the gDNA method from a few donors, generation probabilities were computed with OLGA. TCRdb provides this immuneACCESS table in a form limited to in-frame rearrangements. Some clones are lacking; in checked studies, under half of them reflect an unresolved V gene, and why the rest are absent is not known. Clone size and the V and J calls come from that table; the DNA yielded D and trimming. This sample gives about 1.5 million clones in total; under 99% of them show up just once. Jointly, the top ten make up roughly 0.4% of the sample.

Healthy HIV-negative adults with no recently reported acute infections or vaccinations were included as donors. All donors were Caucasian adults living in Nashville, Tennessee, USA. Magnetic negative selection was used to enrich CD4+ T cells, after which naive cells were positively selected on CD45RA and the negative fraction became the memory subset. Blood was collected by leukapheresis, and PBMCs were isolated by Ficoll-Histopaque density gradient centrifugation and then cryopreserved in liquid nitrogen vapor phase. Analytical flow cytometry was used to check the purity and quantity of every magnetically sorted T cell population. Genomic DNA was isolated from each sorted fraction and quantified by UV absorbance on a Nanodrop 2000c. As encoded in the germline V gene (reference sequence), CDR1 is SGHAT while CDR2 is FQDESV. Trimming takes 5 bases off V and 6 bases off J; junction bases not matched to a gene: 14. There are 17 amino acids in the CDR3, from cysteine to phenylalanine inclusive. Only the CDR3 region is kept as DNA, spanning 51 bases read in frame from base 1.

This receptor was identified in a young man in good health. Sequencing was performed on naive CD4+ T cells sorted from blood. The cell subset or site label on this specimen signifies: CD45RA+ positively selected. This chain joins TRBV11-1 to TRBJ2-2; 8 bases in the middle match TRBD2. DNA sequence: TGTGCCAGCAGCCCATATGGACTAGCAAGAGGGTCCGGGGAGCTGTTTTTT. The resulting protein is CASSPYGLARGSGELFF.